This T cell receptor beta chain was observed in a study of control samples from healthy donors and cancer patients. Clones were read by immunoSEQ multiplex PCR, and TCRdb kept only the in-frame ones, dropping some. Found here are about 180,000 clones, 85% to 90% of them singletons; the top ten hold over 1.1%. This CDR3 has 16 residues. Looked up from germline, CDR1 is GTSNPN and CDR2 is SVGIG (reference sequence). V was clipped by 3 bases and J by 5 bases; unmatched bases: 13. Sequences were obtained from blood. This TCR was sampled from a woman aged 45-65 years in good health. The J gene is TRBJ2-5, the V gene TRBV30; the match to TRBD1 covers 9 bases. CDR3 nucleotides: TGTGCCTGGAGCGCAGGGACAGGGAGTACAAGGGAGACCCAGTACTTC. Its translation: CAWSAGTGSTRETQYF.